Detailed here is one TCR beta chain. The sample originates from a study of OX40 agonist ivuxolimab in advanced cancers. TCRdb's copy holds only in-frame clones and misses some; the assay was immunoSEQ multiplex PCR. The table has about 18,000 clones, 70% to 90% seen once; the top ten hold around 71%. Per germline, CDR1 SSHAT and CDR2 FNYEAQ (reference sequence). The germline V and J ends were trimmed by 5 bases and 8 bases, with 18 bases remaining between them. This CDR3 contains 15 residues. The clonotype originates from an adult with an advanced solid tumor such as melanoma, head and neck, liver or kidney cancer. The V call is TRBV7-7, the J call TRBJ1-4; no firm D call. Sequencing was performed on CD4+ or CD8+ T cells sorted from blood, taken in a trial of the OX40 agonist ivuxolimab. CDR3 sequence reads: CASSAERRKGEKLFF. The CDR3 region has the DNA TGTGCCAGCAGCGCCGAAAGACGAAAGGGCGAAAAACTGTTTTTT.